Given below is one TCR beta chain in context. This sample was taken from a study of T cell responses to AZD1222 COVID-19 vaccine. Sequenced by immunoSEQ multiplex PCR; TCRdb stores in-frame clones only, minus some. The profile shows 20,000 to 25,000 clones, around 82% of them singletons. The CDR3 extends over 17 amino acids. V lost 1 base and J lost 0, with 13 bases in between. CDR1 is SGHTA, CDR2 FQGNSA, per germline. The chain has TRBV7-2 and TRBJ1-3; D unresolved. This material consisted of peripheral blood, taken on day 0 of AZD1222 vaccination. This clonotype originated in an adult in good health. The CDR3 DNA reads TGTGCCAGCAGCTTAGAGTTCGGCAGCGTCTCTGGAAACACCATATATTTT. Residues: CASSLEFGSVSGNTIYF.